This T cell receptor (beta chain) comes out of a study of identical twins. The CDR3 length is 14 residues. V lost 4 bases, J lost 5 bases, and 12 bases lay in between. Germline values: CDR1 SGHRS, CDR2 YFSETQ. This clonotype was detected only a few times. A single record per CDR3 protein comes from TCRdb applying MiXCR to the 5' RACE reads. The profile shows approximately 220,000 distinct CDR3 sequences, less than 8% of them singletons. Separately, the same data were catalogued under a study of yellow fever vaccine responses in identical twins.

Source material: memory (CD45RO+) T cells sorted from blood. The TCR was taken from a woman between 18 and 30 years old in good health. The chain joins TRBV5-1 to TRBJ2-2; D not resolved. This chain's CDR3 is CASSVLRDTGELFF. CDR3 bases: TGCGCCAGCAGCGTGCTTAGGGATACCGGGGAGCTGTTTTTT.